Presented here are 31 T cell receptor beta chains from one specimen sequenced in a study of patients and donors after allogeneic stem cell transplantation. Each CDR3 protein is one row after TCRdb ran MiXCR on the RT-PCR reads. The profile shows 150,000 to 250,000 distinct CDR3 sequences, around 41% of them singletons. Material for sequencing was blood, either unsorted or a sorted T cell fraction (not recorded which). Every receptor here comes from a human donor who was either an allogeneic HSCT recipient or a stem cell or donor lymphocyte infusion donor (not recorded which). It is not recorded whose cells these are; they may come from a transplant donor.

The V and J genes are TRBV24-1 and TRBJ1-1; D may be TRBD1 (5 bases). CDR3 length: 13 amino acids. The V gene lost 3 bases and the J gene lost 12 bases, with 16 bases spanning the gap. Germline V lookup: CDR1 KGHDR, CDR2 SFDVKD. Here the CDR3 reads CATSDGEGQGTFF. The CDR3 DNA reads as TGTGCCACCAGTGATGGAGAGGGTCAGGGAACTTTCTTT.

This clonotype was detected only a few times. The chain links TRBV7-9 to TRBJ1-4, with no clear D. CDR3 size: 12 residues. With 1 base removed from V and 7 bases from J, the gap between germline ends came to 4 bases. CDR1 and CDR2 from the germline V gene are SEHNR and FQNEAQ (reference sequence). The CDR3 reads CASSLGVEKLFF. DNA of the CDR3: TGTGCCAGCAGCTTAGGCGTTGAAAAACTGTTTTTT.

V is TRBV7-9 and J is TRBJ2-1, with TRBD1 as a possible D gene (6 bases). V was clipped by 5 bases and J by 8 bases, with 16 bases between them. Germline V gene sequence: CDR1 SEHNR, CDR2 FQNEAQ (reference sequence). The CDR3 length is 14 residues. CDR3 in DNA: TGTGCCAGCAGCCCCCGGGACAACGGTCATGAGCAGTTCTTC. Translation gives CASSPRDNGHEQFF.

A few counts support this clonotype. V gene TRBV4-2 combines with J gene TRBJ1-2; no clear D. The V and J ends lost 0 bases and 4 bases respectively, with 15 bases between them. The germline V gene encodes CDR1 LGHNA and CDR2 YNFKEQ. This CDR3 has 16 residues. The CDR3 bases are TGTGCCAGCAGCCAAGATCGAGCGGTCGCCGGCTATGGCTACACCTTC. This codes for CASSQDRAVAGYGYTF.

This clonotype has more than one count but fewer than ten. CDR3 nucleotide sequence: TGCAGTGCTAGTAAAGGGAGCAATCAGCCCCAGCATTTT. Its translation: CSASKGSNQPQHF. The V and J genes are TRBV20-1 and TRBJ1-5; the D is unclear. Germline V gives CDR1 DFQATT, CDR2 SNEGSKA (reference sequence). The CDR3 contains 13 residues. V was shortened by 3 bases and J by 1 base, with 7 bases between the two germline ends.

The chain carries TRBV6-5 and TRBJ2-5; D might be TRBD1 (5 bases). The germline V and J ends were trimmed by 4 bases and 5 bases, with 11 bases remaining between them. The germline CDR1 and CDR2 sequences are MNHEY and SVGAGI. CDR3 length equals 13 residues. CDR3: CASSSRWGETQYF. CDR3 DNA sequence: TGTGCCAGCAGTTCCAGGTGGGGCGAGACCCAGTACTTC.

This chain links TRBV6-1 with TRBJ1-4; D unclear. The germline V and J ends were trimmed by 5 bases and 3 bases, with 13 bases remaining between them. Germline values: CDR1 MNHNS, CDR2 SASEGT. The CDR3 length is 15 residues. DNA for the CDR3: TGTGCCAGCAGTCCCTCCTCCGGGGCTAATGAAAAACTGTTTTTT. This translates into CASSPSSGANEKLFF.

This clonotype was observed a few times. V gene TRBV20-1 combines with J gene TRBJ2-1; D possibly corresponds to TRBD1 (5 bases). V shed 0 bases and J shed 8 bases, with 8 bases lying between them. Germline CDR1 and CDR2: DFQATT and SNEGSKA (reference sequence). The CDR3 covers 12 residues. For the CDR3, the DNA is TGCAGTGCTAGAGACAGGGTTTATGAGCAGTTCTTC. Protein product: CSARDRVYEQFF.

This clonotype showed up just a few times. V usage is TRBV12-3 or TRBV12-4 and J usage is TRBJ2-5; TRBD2 aligns across 10 bases. The CDR3 spans 15 residues. The trim removed 3 bases at V and 1 base at J, leaving 2 bases unmatched. The CDR3 sequence is CASSFPSGGQETQYF. CDR3 DNA: TGTGCCAGCAGTTTCCCTAGCGGGGGCCAAGAGACCCAGTACTTC.

The J gene is TRBJ2-3, the V gene TRBV30, with a possible D match to TRBD2 (6 bases). The germline gives CDR1 GTSNPN, CDR2 SVGIG (reference sequence). V lost 2 bases and J 4 bases, leaving 16 bases between the germline ends. CDR3 length equals 15 residues. CDR3 bases: TGTGCCTGGAGTAGGGTCGGAGGGGTGTCAGATACGCAGTATTTT. It yields the protein CAWSRVGGVSDTQYF.

This clonotype showed up just once. The DNA is left out, because the CDR3 cannot be placed on it with certainty; the CDR3 is given as TCRdb lists it. The chain's CDR3 is CASSLFGSGHVVGQYF. This rearrangement joins TRBV5-6 to TRBJ2-5; the table calls TRBD1, which could not be checked here. The CDR3 adds up to 16 amino acids, both ends counted. CDR1 and CDR2 from the germline V gene are SGHDT and YYEEEE.

The rearrangement joins TRBV7-2 to TRBJ2-1; tentative D call: TRBD2 (5 bases). This CDR3 comprises 13 residues. From germline, CDR1 is SGHTA and CDR2 FQGNSA. Trimming pared 5 bases from V and 6 bases from J, leaving 11 bases between. The CDR3 sequence: CASSTREFNEQFF. The CDR3 DNA is TGTGCCAGCAGCACACGGGAATTCAATGAGCAGTTCTTC.

The chain recombines TRBV27 with TRBJ1-2, with a tentative D call TRBD1 (5 bases). Germline CDR1 is MNHEY and CDR2 is SMNVEV (reference sequence). There are 12 residues in the CDR3. V gave up 5 bases and J gave up 8 bases, with 12 bases separating them. As DNA, the CDR3 is TGTGCCAGCAGTCCCACGGGGCTCGGCTACACCTTC. Translation: CASSPTGLGYTF.

This clonotype was seen only a few times. This chain connects TRBV6-1 to TRBJ1-1, with 11 bases that match TRBD1. Per the germline V gene, CDR1 is MNHNS and CDR2 is SASEGT. This CDR3 contains 17 residues. V lost 0 bases, J lost 2 bases, and 5 bases stayed unmatched. In DNA form, the CDR3 reads TGTGCCAGCAGTGAAGCGCCGGACAGGGGGCCCAACACTGAAGCTTTCTTT. Translation: CASSEAPDRGPNTEAFF.

The rearrangement uses TRBV12-3 or TRBV12-4 and TRBJ1-5, with 7 positions matching TRBD1. Trimming at V came to 6 bases and at J to 5 bases, leaving 4 bases not matched to a gene. There are 13 residues in the CDR3. CDR3 nucleotide sequence: TGTGCCAGCAGCAGGGGGAAAGATCAGCCCCAGCATTTT. It translates to CASSRGKDQPQHF.

V usage is TRBV18 and J usage is TRBJ1-6, with D possibly being TRBD1 (5 bases). Germline CDR1 reads KGHSH; CDR2 reads LQKENI. The CDR3 extends over 16 amino acids. The ends were cut back, 3 bases at V and 9 bases at J, with 18 bases in the middle. The DNA for the CDR3 is TGTGCCAGCTCACCGACCCGGGACGGTTCGGGTTCACCCCTCCACTTT. This sequence encodes CASSPTRDGSGSPLHF.

The chain uses TRBV28 and TRBJ1-5, with 7 positions matching TRBD1. V lost 2 bases, J lost 9 bases, and 10 bases stayed unmatched. There are 15 residues in the CDR3. Germline loops: CDR1 MDHEN, CDR2 SYDVKM. In nucleotides, the CDR3 is TGTGCCAGCAGTTTAGACAGGGTACCCGAATGGCCCCAGCATTTT. This gives the protein CASSLDRVPEWPQHF.

The rearrangement uses TRBV5-1 and TRBJ2-1, with D possibly TRBD2 on 5 matching bases. CDR3 length equals 15 residues. Between the trimmed V and J ends, which lost 1 base and 6 bases, there was a span of 14 bases. Germline CDR1 SGHRS, CDR2 YFSETQ. CDR3 sequence: CASSLKADPLNEQFF. CDR3 sequence (DNA): TGCGCCAGCAGCTTGAAAGCGGACCCCCTCAATGAGCAGTTCTTC.

The chain uses TRBV12-5 and TRBJ1-2, with D unclear. Per the germline V gene, CDR1 is LGHNT and CDR2 is FRNRAP. The V end was cut by 1 base, the J end by 0 bases, with 9 bases between. This CDR3 contains 15 residues. CDR3 region: CASGLGIGTNYGYTF. The CDR3 DNA sequence: TGTGCTAGTGGTTTGGGGATCGGGACTAACTATGGCTACACCTTC.

CDR3 in amino acids: CASSFPTGETEAFF. In DNA, the CDR3 is TGTGCCAGCAGCTTCCCGACAGGAGAGACTGAAGCTTTCTTT. The chain recombines TRBV5-6 with TRBJ1-1; TRBD1 might be the D (6 bases). V was clipped by 2 bases and J by 5 bases, with 13 bases between them. CDR1 is SGHDT, CDR2 YYEEEE, per germline. CDR3 length equals 14 residues. Complete variable domain (other parts from reference TRBV5-6 and TRBJ1-1): DAGVTQSPTHLIKTRGQQVTLRCSPKSGHDTVSWYQQALGQGPQFIFQYYEEEERQRGNFPDRFSGHQFPNYSSELNVNALLLGDSALYLCASSFPTGETEAFFGQGTRLTVV.

The rearrangement uses TRBV29-1 and TRBJ2-1, with TRBD1 as a possible D gene (5 bases). The CDR3 length is 16 residues. V was clipped by 0 bases and J by 9 bases, with 21 bases between them. CDR1 and CDR2 (germline): SQVTM, ANQGSEA. The CDR3 nucleotides read TGCAGCGTTGAAGAAGGGCGTCATGACCCTCAGGGTGAGCAGTTCTTC. Amino acids: CSVEEGRHDPQGEQFF.

Only a few counts were recorded for this clonotype. The chain is built from TRBV12-3 or TRBV12-4 and TRBJ1-3; D is perhaps TRBD1 (5 bases). The CDR3 extends over 14 amino acids. V was trimmed by 2 bases and J by 2 bases, leaving 7 bases between them. Written as DNA, the CDR3 is TGTGCCAGCAGTTTACAGGGCCCTGGAAACACCATATATTTT. Protein sequence: CASSLQGPGNTIYF.

V and J are TRBV28 and TRBJ1-5, with TRBD1 as a possible D gene (6 bases). There are 14 residues in the CDR3. Trimming cost V 3 bases and J 4 bases, with 10 bases left between them. Germline V gene sequence: CDR1 MDHEN, CDR2 SYDVKM. CDR3 sequence: CASSFYRENQPQHF. The CDR3, as DNA: TGTGCCAGCAGTTTCTACAGGGAAAATCAGCCCCAGCATTTT. Full variable domain (outside the CDR3, taken from reference TRBV28 and TRBJ1-5): DVKVTQSSRYLVKRTGEKVFLECVQDMDHENMFWYRQDPGLGLRLIYFSYDVKMKEKGDIPEGYSVSREKKERFSLILESASTNQTSMYLCASSFYRENQPQHFGDGTRLSIL.

This clonotype has more than one count but fewer than ten. The chain uses TRBV19 and TRBJ1-5; the D gene is possibly TRBD1 (6 bases). Germline CDR1 is LNHDA and CDR2 is SQIVND (reference sequence). V was clipped by 6 bases and J by 9 bases, with 21 bases between them. The CDR3 has 15 amino acids. The CDR3 protein is CASRQQGFGLGPQHF. For the CDR3, the DNA is TGTGCCAGTAGACAACAGGGTTTTGGCCTGGGGCCCCAGCATTTT.

This clonotype was picked up a small number of times. The chain has TRBV5-8 and TRBJ1-2; possible D gene TRBD1, 5 bases. Trimming removed 3 bases from V and 4 bases from J, with 19 bases in between. The CDR3 extends over 16 amino acids. The germline gives CDR1 SGHTS, CDR2 YDEGEE. In DNA form, the CDR3 reads TGTGCCAGCAGCTGGACCTCGGGAGGGGAGGTCTATGGCTACACCTTC. Protein sequence: CASSWTSGGEVYGYTF.

This clonotype was counted between two and nine times. The rearrangement joins TRBV2 to TRBJ1-5; D is perhaps TRBD1 (6 bases). Germline V CDR1 and CDR2: SNHLY, FYNNEI. The CDR3 spans 14 residues. V lost 8 bases, J lost 0 bases, and 11 bases lay in between. CDR3 protein: CASGWTDSNQPQHF. The CDR3 region has the DNA TGTGCCAGCGGATGGACAGATAGCAATCAGCCCCAGCATTTT.

The genes are TRBV7-9 and TRBJ2-7; D is possibly TRBD1 (5 bases). V lost 3 bases to trimming and J lost 3 bases, with 9 bases between them. The CDR3 extends over 13 amino acids. The germline V gene has CDR1 SEHNR and CDR2 FQNEAQ (reference sequence). The CDR3 DNA sequence: TGTGCCAGCAGCTTCTCAGACAGCTACGAGCAGTACTTC. Amino acids: CASSFSDSYEQYF.

The genes are TRBV29-1 and TRBJ2-1; 8 bases are a match to TRBD1. This CDR3 has 20 amino acids. From germline, CDR1 is SQVTM and CDR2 ANQGSEA. With 5 bases clipped from V and 0 bases from J, the junction kept 21 bases outside the gene matches. The CDR3 region is CSVSTWTGPDFLSSYNEQFF. DNA of the CDR3: TGCAGCGTTTCGACGTGGACAGGGCCCGATTTTCTAAGCTCCTACAATGAGCAGTTCTTC.

This sequence joins TRBV15 and TRBJ1-1; 7 bases fit TRBD1. The CDR3 has 16 amino acids. Germline-derived CDR1 and CDR2 are LNHNV and YYDKDF (reference sequence). Trimming cost V 0 bases and J 3 bases; bases outside gene matches: 7. For the CDR3, the DNA is TGTGCCACCAGCAGAGATTATAACAGGGGATACACTGAAGCTTTCTTT. Translation gives CATSRDYNRGYTEAFF.

Only a few counts were recorded for this clonotype. This chain uses TRBV20-1 with TRBJ2-1; perhaps TRBD1 as D (6 bases). V shed 4 bases and J shed 7 bases, with 14 bases lying between them. The CDR3 has 13 residues. Germline assignment: CDR1 DFQATT and CDR2 SNEGSKA (reference sequence). This chain's CDR3 is CSAKVWTENEQFF. CDR3 DNA sequence: TGCAGTGCTAAAGTCTGGACAGAGAATGAGCAGTTCTTC.

V gene TRBV12-3 or TRBV12-4 combines with J gene TRBJ2-7; D not certain. Trimming pared 7 bases from V and 2 bases from J, leaving 15 bases between. The CDR3 consists of 14 residues. CDR3 nucleotides: TGTGCCAGCAAACCCAGTCACTTCGCCTACGAGCAGTACTTC. This gives the protein CASKPSHFAYEQYF.